This T cell receptor beta chain emerged from a study of cytomegalovirus exposure and HLA in healthy donors. Germline V gene data show CDR1 as LNHDA and CDR2 as SQIVND (reference sequence). This CDR3 comprises 13 residues. The V gene lost 5 bases and the J gene lost 2 bases, with 7 bases spanning the gap. The PCR made use of 60 Vbeta and 13 Jbeta primers. Produced via immunoSEQ multiplex PCR; TCRdb's table is partial and in-frame only. The sample has fewer than 50,000 clones. Sequenced material: PBMCs. The chain links TRBV19 to TRBJ1-5; TRBD1 might be the D (6 bases). The receptor was derived from a male donor in good health and CMV-seronegative. CDR3 sequence: CASSEGGNQPQHF. CDR3 nucleotides: TGTGCCAGTAGTGAGGGGGGCAATCAGCCCCAGCATTTT.